The TCR beta chain under discussion was sequenced for a study of T cell changes during pregnancy in multiple sclerosis. The length of the CDR3 is 16 residues. The junction had 8 bases not matched to a gene; V was cut back by 4 bases and J by 0 bases. CDR1 is LNHDA and CDR2 is SQIVND in the germline V gene (reference sequence). Produced via immunoSEQ multiplex PCR; TCRdb's table is partial and in-frame only. The sample consists of roughly 32,000 clones, 80% to 90% of them appearing once. V and J are TRBV19 and TRBJ2-7; 8 positions agree with TRBD2. Sequences were derived from CD8+ T cells from peripheral blood mononuclear cells, sampled in the third trimester of pregnancy. The receptor comes from a female donor with multiple sclerosis, enrolled in a pregnancy study. The CDR3 here is CASSTPTSGYSYEQYF. The CDR3 region has the DNA TGTGCCAGTAGTACCCCTACTAGCGGTTACTCCTACGAGCAGTACTTC.